This T cell receptor (beta chain) was retrieved from a study of radiotherapy plus CTLA-4 blockade in lung cancer. The CDR3 runs to 11 residues. V was clipped by 2 bases and J by 6 bases, with 5 bases between them. Germline V lookup: CDR1 MNHEY, CDR2 SVGAGI. TCRdb's copy holds only in-frame clones and misses some; the assay was immunoSEQ multiplex PCR. Of approximately 89,000 clones listed, 60% to 85% are singletons. It was focal radiation plus CTLA-4 blockade with ipilimumab that patients with chemo-refractory metastatic non-small-cell lung cancer received. As concerns this clone: The antigen remains undetermined.

Findings of the study overall: After radiotherapy and ipilimumab, tumor-derived clones expanded in peripheral blood.

The source is a human donor with non-small cell lung cancer who had a partial response to radiotherapy plus ipilimumab. Some clones in this sample may be carry-over from other donors' samples. V is TRBV6-5 and J is TRBJ2-7, with D hard to call. This material consisted of peripheral blood, taken from a patient treated with radiotherapy plus ipilimumab. The CDR3: CASSYHSEQYF. CDR3 nucleotide sequence: TGTGCCAGCAGTTACCATAGCGAGCAGTACTTC.